The entry below gives a single TCR beta chain sequence along with its context. This clone came up once. What this receptor recognizes is not known. No quality values exist for individual bases; no much larger clone is one base distant. The receptor library was made with the immunoSEQ multiplex PCR assay. TCRdb obtained this table from immuneACCESS and retained in-frame rearrangements with V and J assigned. These tables miss some clones; where compared with another copy, unresolved V genes account for less than half of the shortfall, and the remainder is unexplained. The sample yields 55,000 to 80,000 clones; 85% to 95% were counted once. Approximately 0.25% of the sample belongs to the ten largest clones. The germline V gene yields SGHDT for CDR1 and YYEEEE for CDR2. V is shortened by 3 bases, J by 2 bases, and the region joining them spans 12 bases. The CDR3 contains 14 residues, cysteine and phenylalanine counted. Only the CDR3 DNA is retained, 42 bases long and in frame from the first base.

This record belongs to a study of technical replicates of blood from a few donors (dated by TCRdb to 2017 to 2019). The specimen sequenced was T cells isolated from PBMCs. The chain is assembled from TRBV5-6 and TRBJ2-7; TRBD1 is perhaps the D gene, given 5 matching bases. The TCR was taken from a human donor in good health. CDR3 protein: CASSSLDSPYEQYF. The sequenced DNA: TGTGCCAGCAGCTCCTTAGACAGCCCCTACGAGCAGTACTTC.